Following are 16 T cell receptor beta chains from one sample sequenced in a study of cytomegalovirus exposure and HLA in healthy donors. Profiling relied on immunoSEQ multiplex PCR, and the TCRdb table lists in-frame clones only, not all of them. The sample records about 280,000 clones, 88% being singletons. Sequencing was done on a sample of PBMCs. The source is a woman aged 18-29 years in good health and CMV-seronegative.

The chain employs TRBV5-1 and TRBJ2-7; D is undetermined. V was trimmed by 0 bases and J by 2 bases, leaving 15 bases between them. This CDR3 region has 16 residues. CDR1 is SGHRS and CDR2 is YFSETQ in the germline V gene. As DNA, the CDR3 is TGCGCCAGCAGCTTGGCTGATTTCCACAGAACCTACGAGCAGTACTTC. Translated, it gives CASSLADFHRTYEQYF. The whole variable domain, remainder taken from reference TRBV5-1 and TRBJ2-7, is KAGVTQTPRYLIKTRGQQVTLSCSPISGHRSVSWYQQTPGQGLQFLFEYFSETQRNKGNFPGRFSGRQFSNSRSEMNVSTLELGDSALYLCASSLADFHRTYEQYFGPGTRLTVT.

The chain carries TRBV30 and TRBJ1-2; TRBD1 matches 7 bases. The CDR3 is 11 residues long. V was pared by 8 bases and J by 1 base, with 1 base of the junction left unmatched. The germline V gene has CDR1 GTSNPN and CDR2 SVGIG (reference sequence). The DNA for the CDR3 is TGTGCCGGGACAGATAACTATGGCTACACCTTC. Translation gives CAGTDNYGYTF.

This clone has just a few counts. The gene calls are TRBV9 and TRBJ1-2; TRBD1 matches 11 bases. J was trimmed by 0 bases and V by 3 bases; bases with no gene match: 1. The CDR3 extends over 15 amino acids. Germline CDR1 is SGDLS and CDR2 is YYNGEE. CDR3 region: CASSGGQGANYGYTF. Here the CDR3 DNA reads TGTGCCAGCAGCGGGGGACAGGGGGCTAACTATGGCTACACCTTC.

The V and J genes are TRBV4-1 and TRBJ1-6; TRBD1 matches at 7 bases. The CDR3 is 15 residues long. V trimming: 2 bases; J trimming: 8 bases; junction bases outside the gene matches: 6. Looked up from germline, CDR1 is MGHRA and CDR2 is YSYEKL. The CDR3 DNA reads TGCGCCAGCAGCCAACCCCGGGACAGAGATTCACCCCTCCACTTT. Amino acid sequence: CASSQPRDRDSPLHF.

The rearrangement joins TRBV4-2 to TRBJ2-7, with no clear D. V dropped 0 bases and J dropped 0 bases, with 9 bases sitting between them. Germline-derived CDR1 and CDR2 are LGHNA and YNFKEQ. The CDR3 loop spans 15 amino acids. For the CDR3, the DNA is TGTGCCAGCAGCCAAGAGGCGGAAAACTCCTACGAGCAGTACTTC. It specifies CASSQEAENSYEQYF.

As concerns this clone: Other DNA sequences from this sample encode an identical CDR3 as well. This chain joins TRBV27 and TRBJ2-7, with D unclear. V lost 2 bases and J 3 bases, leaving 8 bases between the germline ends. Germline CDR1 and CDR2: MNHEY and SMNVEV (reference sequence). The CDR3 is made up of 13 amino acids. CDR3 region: CASSLTASYEQYF. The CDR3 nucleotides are TGTGCCAGCAGTTTAACGGCTAGCTACGAGCAGTACTTC.

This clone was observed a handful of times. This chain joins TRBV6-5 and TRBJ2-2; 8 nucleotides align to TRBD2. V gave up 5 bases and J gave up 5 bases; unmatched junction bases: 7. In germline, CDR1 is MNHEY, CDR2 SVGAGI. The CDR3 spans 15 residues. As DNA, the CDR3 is TGTGCCAGCAGTCCCGGACTAGCCCGAACCGGGGAGCTGTTTTTT. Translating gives CASSPGLARTGELFF.

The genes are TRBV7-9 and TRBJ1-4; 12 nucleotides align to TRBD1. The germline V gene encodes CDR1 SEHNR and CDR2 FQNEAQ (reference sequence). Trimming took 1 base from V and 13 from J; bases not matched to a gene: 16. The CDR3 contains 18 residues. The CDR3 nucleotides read TGTGCCAGCAGCTTAGTCGGGACAGGGGGCCTCAAGGATCGAGGACTGTTTTTT. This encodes CASSLVGTGGLKDRGLFF.

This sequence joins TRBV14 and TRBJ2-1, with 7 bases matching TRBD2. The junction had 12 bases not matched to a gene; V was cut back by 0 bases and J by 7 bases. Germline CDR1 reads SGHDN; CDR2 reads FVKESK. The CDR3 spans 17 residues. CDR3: CASSQERLAITSNEQFF. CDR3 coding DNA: TGTGCCAGCAGCCAAGAGAGACTAGCTATAACCTCTAATGAGCAGTTCTTC.

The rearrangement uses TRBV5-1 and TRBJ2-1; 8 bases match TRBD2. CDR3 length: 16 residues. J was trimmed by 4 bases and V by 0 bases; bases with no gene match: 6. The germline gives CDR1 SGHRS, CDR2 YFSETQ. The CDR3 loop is CASSLASGRLYNEQFF. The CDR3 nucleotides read TGCGCCAGCAGCTTGGCCAGCGGGAGATTGTACAATGAGCAGTTCTTC.

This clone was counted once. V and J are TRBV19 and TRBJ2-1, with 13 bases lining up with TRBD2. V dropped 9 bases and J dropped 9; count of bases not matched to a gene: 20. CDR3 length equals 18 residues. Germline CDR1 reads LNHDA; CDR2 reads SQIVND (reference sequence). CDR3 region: CASHPYPRTSGSKGEQFF. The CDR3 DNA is TGTGCCAGCCACCCCTACCCCCGGACTAGCGGGAGTAAGGGTGAGCAGTTCTTC.

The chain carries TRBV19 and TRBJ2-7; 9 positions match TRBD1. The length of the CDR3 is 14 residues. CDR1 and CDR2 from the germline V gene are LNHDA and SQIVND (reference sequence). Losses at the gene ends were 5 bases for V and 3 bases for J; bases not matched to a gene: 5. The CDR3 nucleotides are TGTGCCAGTAGTGAGGGACAGGGAAACTACGAGCAGTACTTC. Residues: CASSEGQGNYEQYF.

The CDR3 DNA reads TGTGCCAGCAGTATTAACAGAGGGTACGAGCAGTACTTC. The encoded protein is CASSINRGYEQYF. The rearrangement links TRBV28 to TRBJ2-7; D is possibly TRBD2 (5 bases). This CDR3 is built from 13 residues. CDR1 MDHEN and CDR2 SYDVKM come from the germline V gene. V was pared by 5 bases and J by 4 bases, with 12 bases between.

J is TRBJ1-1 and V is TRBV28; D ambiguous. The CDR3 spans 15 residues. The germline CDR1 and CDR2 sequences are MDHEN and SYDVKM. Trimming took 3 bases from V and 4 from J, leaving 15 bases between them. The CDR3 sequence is CASSFPSGFGTEAFF. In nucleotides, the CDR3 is TGTGCCAGCAGTTTCCCGTCGGGTTTTGGCACTGAAGCTTTCTTT.

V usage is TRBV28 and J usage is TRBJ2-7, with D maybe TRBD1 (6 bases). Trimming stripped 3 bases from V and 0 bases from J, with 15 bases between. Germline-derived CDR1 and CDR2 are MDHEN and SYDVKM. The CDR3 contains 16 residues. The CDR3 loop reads CASSFGAGTNSYEQYF. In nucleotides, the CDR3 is TGTGCCAGCAGTTTTGGGGCCGGGACAAACTCCTACGAGCAGTACTTC.

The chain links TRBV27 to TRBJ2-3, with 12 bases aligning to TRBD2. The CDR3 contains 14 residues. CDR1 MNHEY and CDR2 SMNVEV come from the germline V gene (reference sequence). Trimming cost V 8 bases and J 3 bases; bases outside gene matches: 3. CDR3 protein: CASRGLAGTDTQYF. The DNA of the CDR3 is TGTGCCAGCCGGGGACTAGCGGGTACAGATACGCAGTATTTT.